The T cell receptor (beta chain) described here comes from a study of blood T cell repertoires in COVID-19. Seattle enrolled patients during active infection and tracked them longitudinally. CDR1 and CDR2 from the germline V gene are LNHDA and SQIVND (reference sequence). V lost 3 bases, J lost 2 bases, and 6 bases stayed unmatched. The CDR3 is 15 amino acids. Method: immunoSEQ multiplex PCR; TCRdb's copy keeps in-frame clones and lacks some. The sample has about 350,000 clones, roughly nine tenths seen once. Sequenced input: peripheral blood. The origin of this receptor is a woman aged 55 to 70 with COVID-19, enrolled during active disease. The chain joins TRBV19 to TRBJ1-1, with 7 bases fitting TRBD1. CDR3 amino acids: CASSMSHRGNTEAFF. The CDR3 nucleotides are TGTGCCAGTAGTATGTCTCACAGGGGCAACACTGAAGCTTTCTTT.